The next 14 T cell receptor beta chains were all read from a single sample in a study of T cells after yellow fever vaccination. MiXCR, run by TCRdb on the 5' RACE reads, gives a single entry per CDR3 protein. This sample carries about 130,000 distinct CDR3 sequences, 7.4% of them seen once, and the ten largest clones take around 2.5%. Sequenced material: CD4+ T cells sorted from PBMCs, taken 10 to 11 days after the first yellow fever vaccination. The receptors stem from a man between 18 and 29 years old who received the YFV17D yellow fever vaccine.

The chain employs TRBV5-4 and TRBJ2-3; 12 nucleotides line up with TRBD2. The CDR3 covers 16 residues. V shed 0 bases and J 4 bases; nucleotides not matched to a gene: 3. The germline gives CDR1 SGHNT, CDR2 YYREEE (reference sequence). The CDR3 loop is CASSLELAGGPDTQYF. The CDR3 DNA reads as TGTGCCAGCAGCTTGGAGCTAGCGGGGGGGCCAGATACGCAGTATTTT.

This clonotype occurred many times. The chain is built from TRBV7-2 and TRBJ1-5; D unclear. Germline V CDR1 and CDR2: SGHTA, FQGNSA. This CDR3 spans 17 amino acids. Trimming took off 5 bases at V and 0 bases at J, with 17 bases between the two ends. The CDR3 reads CASSPRFDDNSNQPQHF. The CDR3 DNA follows: TGTGCCAGCAGCCCCCGATTTGATGATAATAGCAATCAGCCCCAGCATTTT.

In its sample, this clonotype was seen many times. The genes are TRBV19 and TRBJ2-2, with a possible D match to TRBD2 (6 bases). The germline V gene encodes CDR1 LNHDA and CDR2 SQIVND (reference sequence). V gave up 5 bases and J gave up 0 bases, with 16 bases separating them. The CDR3 is 17 amino acids. CDR3 residues: CASSPLISGSNTGELFF. CDR3 nucleotide sequence: TGTGCCAGTAGTCCCTTAATAAGCGGGTCGAACACCGGGGAGCTGTTTTTT.

As concerns this clonotype: A much more abundant neighbour one base away suggests this may be a read error. The chain joins TRBV4-1 to TRBJ2-7; no clear D gene. CDR1 and CDR2 (germline): MGHRA, YSYEKL. The CDR3 is made up of 14 amino acids. Trimming took 3 bases from V and 2 from J, leaving 11 bases between them. The chain's CDR3 is CASSQSERAYEQYF. CDR3 coding DNA: TGCGCCAGCAGCCAGTCGGAAAGAGCCTACGAGCAGTACTTC.

This clonotype has at least ten counts. Mismatch with germline at one junction end may stem from a read error. The V gene is TRBV3-1, the J gene TRBJ2-5; 7 positions agree with TRBD1. The CDR3 covers 13 residues. Germline V lookup: CDR1 LGHDT, CDR2 YNNKEL (reference sequence). CDR3 protein: CASSLGQVNSGNF. The CDR3, as DNA: TGTGCCAGCAGCCTAGGACAGGTCAACTCAGGGAACTTC.

Ten or more counts support this clonotype. V is TRBV19 and J is TRBJ1-4; D might be TRBD1 (6 bases). CDR1 is LNHDA and CDR2 is SQIVND in the germline V gene (reference sequence). Trimming removed 10 bases at V and 6 bases at J, with 12 bases between. The CDR3 has 12 amino acids. The CDR3, as DNA: TGTGCCACCCAGGGGCATCATGAAAAACTGTTTTTT. This translates into CATQGHHEKLFF.

There are a few counts of this clonotype. V and J are TRBV27 and TRBJ1-2; a possible D gene is TRBD1 (6 bases). The CDR3 contains 14 residues. The germline V and J ends were trimmed by 6 bases and 8 bases, with 19 bases remaining between them. Germline CDR1 MNHEY, CDR2 SMNVEV (reference sequence). The CDR3: CASRKQGVQGGYTF. CDR3 bases: TGTGCCAGCAGAAAACAGGGAGTGCAAGGAGGCTACACCTTC.

This sequence joins TRBV12-3 or TRBV12-4 and TRBJ2-7; a possible D gene is TRBD2 (6 bases). The CDR3 is made up of 13 amino acids. The V end was cut by 8 bases, the J end by 5 bases, with 16 bases between. CDR3 residues: CASAGTPAHEQYF. In DNA, the CDR3 is TGTGCCAGCGCGGGGACCCCGGCCCACGAGCAGTACTTC.

This clonotype occurred many times. The chain couples TRBV25-1 to TRBJ2-3; no clear D gene. V was pared by 2 bases and J by 4 bases, with 10 bases between. Germline CDR1 reads MGHDK; CDR2 reads SYGVNS. There are 14 residues in the CDR3. The CDR3 is CASSERRVADTQYF. The CDR3 DNA reads TGTGCCAGCAGTGAACGTCGAGTGGCAGATACGCAGTATTTT.

This clonotype was seen at least ten times. The J gene is TRBJ2-3, the V gene TRBV4-2; 7 positions match TRBD2. CDR1 LGHNA and CDR2 YNFKEQ come from the germline V gene. The J segment lost 0 bases and the V segment lost 0 bases, leaving 9 bases of the junction unmatched. The CDR3 runs to 18 residues. Written as DNA, the CDR3 is TGTGCCAGCAGCCAAGACAGGACGCGGGGGAGTAGCACAGATACGCAGTATTTT. Its translation is CASSQDRTRGSSTDTQYF.

This clonotype showed up many times. V and J are TRBV4-1 and TRBJ2-1; D unclear. This CDR3 has 16 residues. CDR1 MGHRA and CDR2 YSYEKL come from the germline V gene. Trimming left V 1 base short and J 2 bases short, with 12 bases between. The CDR3 DNA follows: TGCGCCAGCAGCCAAGTTGACCTGATAACCTACAATGAGCAGTTCTTC. It encodes CASSQVDLITYNEQFF.

The chain is built from TRBV11-2 and TRBJ1-1, with 8 bases matching TRBD1. The germline V gene has CDR1 SGHAT and CDR2 FQNNGV. This CDR3 spans 13 amino acids. V shed 4 bases, J shed 9 bases, and the junction held 7 bases outside the gene matches. The CDR3 sequence is CASSSPRTGQAFF. Written as DNA, the CDR3 is TGTGCCAGCAGCTCACCTCGGACAGGGCAAGCTTTCTTT. The entire variable domain, with the rest obtained from reference TRBV11-2 and TRBJ1-1, is as follows: EAGVAQSPRYKIIEKRQSVAFWCNPISGHATLYWYQQILGQGPKLLIQFQNNGVVDDSQLPKDRFSAERLKGVDSTLKIQPAKLEDSAVYLCASSSPRTGQAFFGQGTRLTVV.

This clonotype was seen repeatedly, ten times or more. V is TRBV30 and J is TRBJ2-5; TRBD2 matches 11 bases. There are 14 residues in the CDR3. Germline V lookup: CDR1 GTSNPN, CDR2 SVGIG (reference sequence). CDR3 DNA: TGTGCGGGGGAAGGGACTAGCGGCGAGGAGACCCAGTACTTC. It yields the protein CAGEGTSGEETQYF.

This clonotype was counted many times. The chain recombines TRBV6-5 with TRBJ1-2, with D possibly TRBD1 on 6 matching bases. The CDR3 totals 13 residues. The germline V gene has CDR1 MNHEY and CDR2 SVGAGI. Deletions cut 5 bases from V and 0 bases from J, with 7 bases between. CDR3 sequence (DNA): TGTGCCAGCAGTCGGACAGCTAACTATGGCTACACCTTC. Amino acids: CASSRTANYGYTF.